A selection of T cell receptor beta chains follows, all from one sample in a study of cytomegalovirus exposure and HLA in healthy donors. Libraries were prepared by immunoSEQ multiplex PCR; TCRdb keeps only in-frame clonotypes and omits some of them. The sample contains 150,000 or so clones, roughly 79% of which appear only once. The sequenced material came from PBMCs. These receptors originate from a man aged 30-40 years in good health and CMV-seronegative. Both conserved end residues are part of each CDR3. A D gene is named only where the DNA matches it firmly. Size values are once, few and many counts, or a class for expanded clones, and some rows have none.

>-|13|TRBJ1-1|TRBV7-3|-
CASRLQPNTEAFF
TGTGCCAGCAGACTACAACCGAACACTGAAGCTTTCTTT
>-|13|TRBJ2-7|TRBV7-8|TRBD1
CASSRQGLYEQYF
TGTGCCAGCAGCCGACAGGGGCTCTACGAGCAGTACTTC
>-|13|TRBJ1-1|TRBV7-2|-
CASSSTMNTEAFF
TGTGCCAGCAGCTCAACTATGAACACTGAAGCTTTCTTT
>once|15|TRBJ1-2|TRBV9|-
CASSVGGKGVDGYTF
TGTGCCAGCAGCGTAGGAGGGAAGGGCGTTGATGGCTACACCTTC
>-|15|TRBJ1-1|TRBV6-6|-
CASSYEGGKNTEAFF
TGTGCCAGCAGTTACGAGGGTGGAAAGAACACTGAAGCTTTCTTT
>once|16|TRBJ2-7|TRBV21-1|-
CASSGVGLAGIYEQYF
TGTGCCAGCAGCGGAGTGGGACTAGCGGGAATATACGAGCAGTACTTC
>-|14|TRBJ2-7|TRBV6-1|-
CASAQLTGSYEQYF
TGTGCCAGCGCACAGTTGACAGGTTCCTACGAGCAGTACTTC
>-|14|TRBJ1-1|TRBV19|TRBD1
CASSIGQANTEAFF
TGTGCCAGTAGTATCGGACAGGCGAACACTGAAGCTTTCTTT
>-|13|TRBJ1-6|TRBV28|-
CASKEAYNSPLHF
TGTGCCAGCAAGGAGGCCTATAATTCACCCCTCCACTTT
>-|19|TRBJ2-5|TRBV5-1|TRBD2
CASSLHGTSGSGGQETQYF
TGCGCCAGCAGCTTGCACGGGACTAGCGGGAGTGGGGGACAAGAGACCCAGTACTTC
>-|19|TRBJ2-7|TRBV27|TRBD2
CASSLSGGGGGPSTREQYF
TGTGCCAGCAGTTTATCCGGCGGGGGGGGAGGTCCCTCTACTCGGGAGCAGTACTTC
>-|15|TRBJ2-1|TRBV9|TRBD1
CASSIGQGTANEQFF
TGTGCCAGCAGCATCGGACAGGGGACCGCAAATGAGCAGTTCTTC
>-|15|TRBJ1-2|TRBV7-2|-
CASSFQWGRGYGYTF
TGTGCCAGCAGCTTTCAGTGGGGGCGTGGTTATGGCTACACCTTC
>-|16|TRBJ2-5|TRBV4-3|-
CASSQGSTGYQETQYF
TGCGCCAGCAGCCAAGGGAGTACAGGCTACCAAGAGACCCAGTACTTC
>-|16|TRBJ1-5|TRBV30|TRBD1
CAWSFTGGISNQPQHF
TGTGCCTGGAGTTTCACAGGGGGGATTAGCAATCAGCCCCAGCATTTT
>once|13|TRBJ1-2|TRBV6-5|-
CASSYRPGNGYTF
TGTGCCAGCAGTTACCGGCCGGGGAATGGCTACACCTTC
>-|14|TRBJ1-1|TRBV30|TRBD1
CAWRGQGGDTEAFF
TGTGCCTGGAGGGGACAGGGGGGGGACACTGAAGCTTTCTTT
>-|13|TRBJ2-7|TRBV5-1|TRBD1
CASSASQGDEQYF
TGCGCCAGCAGCGCCTCACAGGGGGACGAGCAGTACTTC
>-|16|TRBJ1-3|TRBV7-8|-
CASSFSTGYSGNTIYF
TGTGCCAGCAGCTTCTCGACAGGCTACTCTGGAAACACCATATATTTT
>-|14|TRBJ1-6|TRBV5-1|-
CASSLVSDNSPLHF
TGCGCCAGCAGCTTGGTCAGTGATAATTCACCCCTCCACTTT
>-|13|TRBJ2-3|TRBV5-1|-
CASSVAAADTQYF
TGCGCCAGCAGCGTAGCGGCTGCAGATACGCAGTATTTT
>-|13|TRBJ2-7|TRBV10-3|-
CAISGGQTYEQYF
TGTGCCATCAGCGGGGGACAGACCTACGAGCAGTACTTC
>-|16|TRBJ1-2|TRBV4-1|-
CASSQIEKQGWYGYTF
TGCGCCAGCAGCCAAATAGAGAAACAGGGTTGGTATGGCTACACCTTC
>few|14|TRBJ1-4|TRBV13|TRBD1
CASREGTVNEKLFF
TGTGCCAGCAGGGAGGGGACAGTTAATGAAAAACTGTTTTTT
>few|14|TRBJ1-5|TRBV4-3|TRBD1
CASSQVPGQQPQHF
TGCGCCAGCAGCCAAGTTCCGGGACAGCAGCCCCAGCATTTT
>-|19|TRBJ2-6|TRBV15|-
CATSPTENGPEAGANVLTF
TGTGCCACCAGCCCCACTGAAAACGGACCGGAGGCGGGGGCCAACGTCCTGACTTTC
>-|11|TRBJ1-1|TRBV28|-
CASTLAADAFF
TGTGCCAGCACTCTGGCTGCGGATGCTTTCTTT
>-|19|TRBJ2-6|TRBV19|TRBD2
CASMGRGGVSGSGANVLTF
TGTGCCAGTATGGGCCGGGGGGGTGTGAGTGGATCTGGGGCCAACGTCCTGACTTTC
>-|14|TRBJ1-5|TRBV13|-
CASSFSGGHQPQHF
TGTGCCAGCAGCTTCTCGGGGGGCCATCAGCCCCAGCATTTT
>-|14|TRBJ2-7|TRBV7-2|TRBD2
CASSFGGGLYEQYF
TGTGCCAGCAGCTTCGGGGGGGGGCTTTACGAGCAGTACTTC
>-|15|TRBJ1-4|TRBV4-1|-
CASSQAQGQNEKLFF
TGCGCCAGCAGCCAAGCCCAGGGACAAAATGAAAAACTGTTTTTT
>-|15|TRBJ1-2|TRBV6-6|TRBD1
CASSLKGANNYGYTF
TGTGCCAGCAGTCTTAAGGGGGCCAATAACTATGGCTACACCTTC
>-|14|TRBJ2-5|TRBV7-9|TRBD2
CASSWGGVEETQYF
TGTGCCAGCAGCTGGGGGGGGGTGGAGGAGACCCAGTACTTC
>-|14|TRBJ2-7|TRBV10-2|-
CASSDPPGSYEQYF
TGCGCCAGCAGTGACCCCCCGGGTTCCTACGAGCAGTACTTC
>once|14|TRBJ1-6|TRBV2|TRBD1
CASSLTGANSPLHF
TGTGCCAGCAGTTTGACAGGGGCCAATTCACCCCTCCACTTT
>-|17|TRBJ2-2|TRBV28|TRBD1
CASSLHVQGAVTGELFF
TGTGCCAGCAGTTTACACGTGCAGGGGGCGGTCACCGGGGAGCTGTTTTTT
>few|14|TRBJ2-7|TRBV27|-
CASSPRGLTYEQYF
TGTGCCAGCAGTCCGCGGGGGCTCACCTACGAGCAGTACTTC
>-|18|TRBJ2-2|TRBV9|TRBD1
CASSAVRAGTGWTGELFF
TGTGCCAGCAGCGCGGTGAGAGCCGGGACAGGGTGGACCGGGGAGCTGTTTTTT
>once|15|TRBJ1-1|TRBV7-9|-
CASSLAANLNTEAFF
TGTGCCAGCAGCTTAGCTGCGAATCTGAACACTGAAGCTTTCTTT
>-|14|TRBJ1-1|TRBV30|-
CAWSFQTGWTEAFF
TGTGCCTGGAGTTTCCAGACAGGTTGGACTGAAGCTTTCTTT
>-|16|TRBJ2-4|TRBV9|-
CASSVGIAGETNIQYF
TGTGCCAGCAGCGTAGGAATCGCAGGGGAAACAAACATTCAGTACTTC